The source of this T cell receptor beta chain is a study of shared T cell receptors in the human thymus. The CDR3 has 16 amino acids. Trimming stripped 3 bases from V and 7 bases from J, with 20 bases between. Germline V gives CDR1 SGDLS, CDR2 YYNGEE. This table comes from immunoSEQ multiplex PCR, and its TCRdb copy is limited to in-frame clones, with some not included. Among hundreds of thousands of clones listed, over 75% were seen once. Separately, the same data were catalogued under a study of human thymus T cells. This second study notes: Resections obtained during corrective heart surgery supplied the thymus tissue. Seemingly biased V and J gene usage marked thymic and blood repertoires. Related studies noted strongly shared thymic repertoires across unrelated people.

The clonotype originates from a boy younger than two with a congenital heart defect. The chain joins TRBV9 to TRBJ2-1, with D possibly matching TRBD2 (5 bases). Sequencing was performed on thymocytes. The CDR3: CASSANGLAPTNEQFF. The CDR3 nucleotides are TGTGCCAGCAGCGCAAACGGGCTAGCTCCTACAAATGAGCAGTTCTTC.